The 6 T cell receptor beta chains presented below share a single source sample, sequenced in a study of shared clonotypes between healthy human individuals. Assay: immunoSEQ multiplex PCR; the TCRdb copy retains only in-frame clones and omits some. The sample lists about 2.1 million clones; just under 95% were seen once. The naive CD8 population came from CD45RO-negative cells selected for CCR7, without terminally differentiated effector memory CD45RA+ cells. The sequenced sample consisted of naive CD8+ T cells from PBMCs. These receptors were taken from a man between 18 and 29 years old in good health. Some clones in this sample may be carry-over from other donors' samples.

The rearrangement uses TRBV5-8 and TRBJ2-7; 7 bases fit TRBD2. V lost 0 bases to trimming and J lost 5 bases; unmatched junction nucleotides: 17. The CDR3 sequence is 18 residues long. Germline V gene data show CDR1 as SGHTS and CDR2 as YDEGEE. CDR3 loop: CASSLATIFGGSWNEQYF. The CDR3 DNA follows: TGTGCCAGCAGCTTGGCCACGATTTTCGGCGGGAGTTGGAACGAGCAGTACTTC.

This chain connects TRBV6-5 to TRBJ2-3, with a possible D match to TRBD2 (6 bases). CDR1 MNHEY and CDR2 SVGAGI come from the germline V gene. The CDR3 consists of 13 residues. Trimming took off 8 bases at V and 6 bases at J, with 15 bases between the two ends. CDR3 sequence: CASLLAPGDTQYF. The CDR3, as DNA: TGTGCCAGCCTCCTAGCGCCCGGTGATACGCAGTATTTT.

The chain joins TRBV19 to TRBJ1-5, with TRBD1 matching over 8 bases. The germline gives CDR1 LNHDA, CDR2 SQIVND (reference sequence). This CDR3 region has 16 residues. Trimming took 3 bases from V and 5 from J; bases not matched to a gene: 9. CDR3 loop: CASSMWTGKGDQPQHF. The CDR3 nucleotides read TGTGCCAGTAGTATGTGGACAGGGAAGGGGGATCAGCCCCAGCATTTT.

This clone has a single count. J is TRBJ2-1 and V is TRBV19, with unresolved D. Per germline, CDR1 LNHDA and CDR2 SQIVND (reference sequence). V gave up 4 bases and J gave up 2 bases, with 15 bases separating them. CDR3 length: 16 amino acids. CDR3 protein: CASSSVTGTTYNEQFF. CDR3 DNA sequence: TGTGCCAGTAGTAGCGTTACCGGAACAACCTACAATGAGCAGTTCTTC.

The genes are TRBV5-3 and TRBJ2-7, with 7 bases aligning to TRBD1. TRBV5-3 is an ORF, with its function uncertain. Trimming removed 6 bases from V and 3 bases from J; junction bases left unmatched: 9. The CDR3 is 14 residues long. CDR3 bases: TGTGCCAGAACCGTCCCCAGGGGGATCTACGAGCAGTACTTC. As protein: CARTVPRGIYEQYF.

The chain uses TRBV6-6 and TRBJ2-3, with D tentatively TRBD2 (5 bases). The ends were cut back, 2 bases at V and 2 bases at J, with 11 bases in the middle. Germline CDR1 reads MNHNY; CDR2 reads SVGAGI (reference sequence). This CDR3 has 15 amino acids. Here the CDR3 reads CASSYLNGVTDTQYF. In DNA form, the CDR3 reads TGTGCCAGCAGTTACCTTAACGGGGTCACAGATACGCAGTATTTT.